This T cell receptor beta chain was profiled in a study of OX40 agonist ivuxolimab in advanced cancers. The CDR3 runs 15 residues. With 10 bases removed from V and 6 bases from J, the gap between germline ends came to 24 bases. Germline V CDR1 and CDR2: MDHEN, SYDVKM. This clone was counted a few times. Its antigen is as yet unknown. Study findings and constraints: Blood T cells, both CD4+ and CD8+, expanded clonally by week 6 at 0.1 to 3.0 mg/kg. The specificity for antigen of the expanded peripheral T cells was not determined.

Sequencing was performed with immunoSEQ multiplex PCR; in TCRdb, only in-frame clones are kept and a portion is missing. The sample includes approximately 28,000 clones, 80% to 90% of them seen just once. The sequence was collected from an adult with an advanced solid tumor such as melanoma, head and neck, liver or kidney cancer. Sequenced here: CD4+ or CD8+ T cells sorted from blood, sampled in a trial of the OX40 agonist ivuxolimab. The rearrangement links TRBV28 to TRBJ1-2; D not certain. The CDR3 spells CATLEGSRVINGYTF. Here the CDR3 DNA reads TGTGCCACCCTGGAGGGAAGTAGGGTAATAAATGGCTACACCTTC.